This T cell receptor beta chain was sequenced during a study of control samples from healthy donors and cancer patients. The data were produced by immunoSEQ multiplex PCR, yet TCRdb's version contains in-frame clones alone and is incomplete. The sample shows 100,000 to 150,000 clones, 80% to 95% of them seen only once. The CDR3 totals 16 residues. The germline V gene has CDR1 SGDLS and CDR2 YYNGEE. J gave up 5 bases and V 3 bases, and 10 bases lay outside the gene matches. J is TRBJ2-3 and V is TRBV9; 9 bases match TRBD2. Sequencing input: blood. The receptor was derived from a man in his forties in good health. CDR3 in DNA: TGTGCCAGCAGCGCATATAGCGGGAGACCGGGAGATACGCAGTATTTT. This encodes CASSAYSGRPGDTQYF. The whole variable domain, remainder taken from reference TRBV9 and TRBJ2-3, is DSGVTQTPKHLITATGQRVTLRCSPRSGDLSVYWYQQSLDQGLQFLIQYYNGEERAKGNILERFSAQQFPDLHSELNLSSLELGDSALYFCASSAYSGRPGDTQYFGPGTRLTVL.